A single sample gave rise to the 16 T cell receptor beta chains below, sequenced in a study of blood T cell repertoires in COVID-19. Data came from immunoSEQ multiplex PCR; TCRdb stores just in-frame clones and leaves some out. The sample carries about 250,000 clones, around four fifths recorded once. The sample comprised peripheral blood. Receptors originate from a woman aged 55 to 70 with active or convalescent COVID-19.

The sample holds one count of this clone. The chain recombines TRBV28 with TRBJ2-7; D may be TRBD1 (6 bases). CDR3 length: 14 residues. The germline V gene encodes CDR1 MDHEN and CDR2 SYDVKM. V lost 5 bases and J 6 bases, leaving 17 bases between the germline ends. CDR3 sequence reads: CASSPPGHLTEQYV. CDR3 sequence (DNA): TGTGCCAGCAGTCCGCCGGGACATCTTACCGAGCAGTACGTC.

The genes are TRBV19 and TRBJ2-5; 10 bases map to TRBD1. This CDR3 has 14 amino acids. The germline gives CDR1 LNHDA, CDR2 SQIVND (reference sequence). With 3 bases clipped from V and 3 bases from J, the junction kept 1 base outside the gene matches. DNA of the CDR3: TGTGCCAGTAGTATGGGGACAGGGGAAGAGACCCAGTACTTC. Protein sequence: CASSMGTGEETQYF.

This chain links TRBV7-6 with TRBJ1-4; D remains ambiguous. V was clipped by 5 bases and J by 7 bases, with 20 bases between them. CDR1 is SGHVS and CDR2 is FNYEAQ in the germline V gene. The CDR3 has 16 residues. The chain's CDR3 is CASSQPRWRAPEKLFF. Written as DNA, the CDR3 is TGTGCCAGCAGCCAACCGAGGTGGAGGGCACCTGAAAAACTGTTTTTT.

The gene calls are TRBV19 and TRBJ2-6; the D gene is possibly TRBD1 (6 bases). Looked up from germline, CDR1 is LNHDA and CDR2 is SQIVND (reference sequence). The CDR3 loop spans 19 amino acids. The V end was cut by 5 bases, the J end by 2 bases, with 22 bases between. The CDR3, as DNA: TGTGCCAGTAGTCCCCTCCGACAGGCAGTCGTGGCTGGGGCCAACGTCCTGACTTTC. Amino acids: CASSPLRQAVVAGANVLTF. Looking up the rest from reference TRBV19 and TRBJ2-6 gives the full variable domain: DGGITQSPKYLFRKEGQNVTLSCEQNLNHDAMYWYRQDPGQGLRLIYYSQIVNDFQKGDIAEGYSVSREKKESFPLTVTSAQKNPTAFYLCASSPLRQAVVAGANVLTFGAGSRLTVL.

The chain joins TRBV15 to TRBJ2-5; tentative D call: TRBD2 (6 bases). This CDR3 spans 14 amino acids. The V and J ends lost 1 base and 5 bases respectively, with 11 bases between them. The germline CDR1 and CDR2 sequences are LNHNV and YYDKDF (reference sequence). CDR3: CATSRGRGGETQYF. DNA of the CDR3: TGTGCCACCAGCAGAGGGAGGGGTGGCGAGACCCAGTACTTC.

V is TRBV10-1 and J is TRBJ2-5, with D possibly matching TRBD2 (6 bases). CDR1 is WNHNN, CDR2 SYGVQD, per germline (reference sequence). Between the trimmed V and J ends, which lost 2 bases and 2 bases, there was a span of 12 bases. This CDR3 has 15 amino acids. The CDR3 protein is CASSERGRGQETQYF. CDR3 in DNA: TGCGCCAGCAGTGAGCGGGGGAGAGGACAAGAGACCCAGTACTTC.

This chain joins TRBV5-5 and TRBJ2-5; tentatively, D is TRBD2 (6 bases). CDR1 SGHKS and CDR2 YYEKEE come from the germline V gene (reference sequence). V shed 0 bases and J shed 0 bases, with 18 bases lying between them. The CDR3 has 18 amino acids. CDR3 nucleotides: TGTGCCAGCAGCTTGGCTGTTGGAGGTAGCGGTTACCAAGAGACCCAGTACTTC. This gives the protein CASSLAVGGSGYQETQYF.

This chain joins TRBV28 and TRBJ2-2; D is possibly TRBD2 (6 bases). This CDR3 is 15 amino acids long. CDR1 MDHEN and CDR2 SYDVKM come from the germline V gene. V dropped 3 bases and J dropped 6 bases, with 14 bases sitting between them. In DNA form, the CDR3 reads TGTGCCAGCAGTTTGGTAGGACGGGGGTCCGGGGAGCTGTTTTTT. Translated: CASSLVGRGSGELFF. The variable domain in full, completed from reference TRBV28 and TRBJ2-2, reads DVKVTQSSRYLVKRTGEKVFLECVQDMDHENMFWYRQDPGLGLRLIYFSYDVKMKEKGDIPEGYSVSREKKERFSLILESASTNQTSMYLCASSLVGRGSGELFFGEGSRLTVL.

The chain couples TRBV3-1 (or the pseudogene TRBV3-2) to TRBJ2-7, with D perhaps matching TRBD1 (5 bases). Trimming left V 3 bases short and J 6 bases short, with 12 bases between. This CDR3 has 13 residues. Per germline, CDR1 LGHDT and CDR2 YNNKEL (reference sequence). In nucleotides, the CDR3 is TGTGCCAGCAGCCAGGGCAGGGCCGGCGAGCAGTACTTC. It is translated as CASSQGRAGEQYF.

The chain links TRBV5-1 to TRBJ2-5; D not resolved. The V and J ends lost 3 bases and 1 base respectively, with 4 bases between them. This CDR3 region has 12 residues. The germline CDR1 and CDR2 sequences are SGHRS and YFSETQ. DNA of the CDR3: TGCGCCAGCAGCTCAGTCCAAGAGACCCAGTACTTC. This codes for CASSSVQETQYF.

J is TRBJ1-2 and V is TRBV11-3; weak D call: TRBD1 (5 bases). Between the trimmed V and J ends, which lost 4 bases and 4 bases, there was a span of 10 bases. Germline V gene lookup returns CDR1 SGHNT and CDR2 YENEEA. The length of the CDR3 is 13 residues. The CDR3 bases are TGTGCCAGCAGCTCACAGGAATTCTATGGCTACACCTTC. The encoded protein is CASSSQEFYGYTF.

The chain joins TRBV18 to TRBJ1-4; 7 nucleotides align to TRBD1. This CDR3 is 16 amino acids long. Germline CDR1 reads KGHSH; CDR2 reads LQKENI. Trimming at V came to 1 base and at J to 0 bases, leaving 2 bases not matched to a gene. CDR3 region: CASSPRQGATNEKLFF. The CDR3 DNA is TGTGCCAGCTCACCACGCCAGGGGGCAACTAATGAAAAACTGTTTTTT.

The chain uses TRBV10-3 and TRBJ2-7; TRBD2 matches 11 bases. Trimming removed 10 bases from V and 4 bases from J; junction bases left unmatched: 6. The germline V gene has CDR1 ENHRY and CDR2 SYGVKD. CDR3 size: 13 residues. The CDR3 DNA sequence: TGTGCCACTGGGACTAGCGGAAGTTACGAGCAGTACTTC. Protein sequence: CATGTSGSYEQYF.

V is TRBV11-2 and J is TRBJ2-7; TRBD2 might be the D (7 bases). The length of the CDR3 is 15 residues. Trimming took off 4 bases at V and 6 bases at J, with 19 bases between the two ends. Per germline, CDR1 SGHAT and CDR2 FQNNGV. CDR3: CASSSHMGGAAEQYV. The CDR3 DNA is TGTGCCAGCAGCTCCCATATGGGGGGGGCGGCCGAGCAGTACGTC.

The rearrangement links TRBV10-2 to TRBJ1-4; tentatively, D is TRBD1 (6 bases). CDR3 size: 13 residues. The V and J ends lost 4 bases and 8 bases respectively, with 11 bases between them. Germline values: CDR1 WSHSY, CDR2 SAAADI. CDR3: CASSVGAREKLFF. Written as DNA, the CDR3 is TGCGCCAGCAGTGTGGGGGCCCGGGAAAAACTGTTTTTT.

The CDR3 spells CASSFSGRARELFF. CDR3 coding DNA: TGTGCCAGCAGCTTTAGCGGGAGGGCAAGGGAGCTGTTTTTT. The J gene is TRBJ2-2, the V gene TRBV5-4; 11 bases fit TRBD2. The germline V gene has CDR1 SGHNT and CDR2 YYREEE (reference sequence). The length of the CDR3 is 14 residues. Trimming cost V 2 bases and J 9 bases; bases outside gene matches: 3. The full variable domain, with the rest looked up from reference TRBV5-4 and TRBJ2-2, is ETGVTQSPTHLIKTRGQQVTLRCSSQSGHNTVSWYQQALGQGPQFIFQYYREEENGRGNFPPRFSGLQFPNYSSELNVNALELDDSALYLCASSFSGRARELFFGEGSRLTVL.